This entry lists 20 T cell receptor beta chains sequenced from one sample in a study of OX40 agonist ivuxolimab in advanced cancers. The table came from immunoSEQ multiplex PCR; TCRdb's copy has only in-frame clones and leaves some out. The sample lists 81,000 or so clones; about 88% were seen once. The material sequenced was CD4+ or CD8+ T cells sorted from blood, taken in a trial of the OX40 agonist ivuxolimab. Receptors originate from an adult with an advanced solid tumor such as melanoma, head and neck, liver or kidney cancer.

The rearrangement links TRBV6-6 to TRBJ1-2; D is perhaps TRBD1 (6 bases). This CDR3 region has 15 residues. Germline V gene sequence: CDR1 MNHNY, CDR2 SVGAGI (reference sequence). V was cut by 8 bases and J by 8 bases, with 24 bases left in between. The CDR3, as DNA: TGTGCCAGCGAACCGGGGACGCGGAAGGGGGGAGGCTACACCTTC. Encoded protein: CASEPGTRKGGGYTF.

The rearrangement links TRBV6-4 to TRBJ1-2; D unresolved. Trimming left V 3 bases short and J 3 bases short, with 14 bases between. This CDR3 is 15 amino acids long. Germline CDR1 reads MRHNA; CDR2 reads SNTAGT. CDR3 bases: TGTGCCAGCAGTGAGGGCCGCCCGGAATACTATGGCTACACCTTC. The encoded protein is CASSEGRPEYYGYTF.

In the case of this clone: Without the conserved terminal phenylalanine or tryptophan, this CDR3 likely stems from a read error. The CDR3 DNA is TGTGCCAGCAGAACCAAGCTCTCACCCCTCCACCTT. Encoded protein: CASRTKLSPLHL. V is TRBV6-6 and J is TRBJ1-6; no firm D call. Germline CDR1 and CDR2: MNHNY and SVGAGI (reference sequence). The CDR3 runs 12 residues. V was shortened by 6 bases and J by 10 bases, with 10 bases between the two germline ends.

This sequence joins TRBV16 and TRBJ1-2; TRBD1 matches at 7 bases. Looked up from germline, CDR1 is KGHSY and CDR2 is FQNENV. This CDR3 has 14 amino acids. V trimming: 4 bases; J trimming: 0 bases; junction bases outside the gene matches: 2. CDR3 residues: CASSRGQTNYGYTF. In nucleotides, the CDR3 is TGTGCCAGCAGCCGGGGACAGACTAACTATGGCTACACCTTC.

In DNA form, the CDR3 reads TGTGCCAGCAGCCAGGGGATTAACACTGAAGCTTTCTTT. Its protein is CASSQGINTEAFF. J is TRBJ1-1 and V is TRBV14, with no clear D. Germline CDR1 reads SGHDN; CDR2 reads FVKESK. The V end lost 3 bases, the J end lost 2 bases, and 7 bases lay between the germline ends. This CDR3 comprises 13 residues. Looking up the rest from reference TRBV14 and TRBJ1-1 gives the full variable domain: EAGVTQFPSHSVIEKGQTVTLRCDPISGHDNLYWYRRVMGKEIKFLLHFVKESKQDESGMPNNRFLAERTGGTYSTLKVQPAELEDSGVYFCASSQGINTEAFFGQGTRLTVV.

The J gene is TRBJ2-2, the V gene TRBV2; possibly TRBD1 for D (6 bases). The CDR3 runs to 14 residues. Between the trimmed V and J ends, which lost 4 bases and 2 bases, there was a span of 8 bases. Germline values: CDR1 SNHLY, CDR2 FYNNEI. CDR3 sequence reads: CASSGTVNTGELFF. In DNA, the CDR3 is TGTGCCAGCAGTGGGACAGTAAACACCGGGGAGCTGTTTTTT. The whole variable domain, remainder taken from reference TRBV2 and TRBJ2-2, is EPEVTQTPSHQVTQMGQEVILRCVPISNHLYFYWYRQILGQKVEFLVSFYNNEISEKSEIFDDQFSVERPDGSNFTLKIRSTKLEDSAMYFCASSGTVNTGELFFGEGSRLTVL.

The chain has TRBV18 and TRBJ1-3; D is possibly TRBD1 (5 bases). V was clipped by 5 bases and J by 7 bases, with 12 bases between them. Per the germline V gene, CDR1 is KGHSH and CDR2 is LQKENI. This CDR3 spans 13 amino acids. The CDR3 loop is CASSTGTWNTIYF. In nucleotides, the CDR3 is TGTGCCAGCTCAACCGGGACGTGGAACACCATATATTTT.

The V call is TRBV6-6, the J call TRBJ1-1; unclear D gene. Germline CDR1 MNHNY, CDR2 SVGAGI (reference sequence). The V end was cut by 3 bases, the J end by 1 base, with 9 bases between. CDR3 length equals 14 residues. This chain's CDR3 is CASSYSTKNTEAFF. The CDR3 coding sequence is TGTGCCAGCAGTTATTCGACAAAGAACACTGAAGCTTTCTTT.

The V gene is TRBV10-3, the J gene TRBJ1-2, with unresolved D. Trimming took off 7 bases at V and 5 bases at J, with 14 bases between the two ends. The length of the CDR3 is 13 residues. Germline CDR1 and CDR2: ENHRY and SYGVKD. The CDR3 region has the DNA TGTGCCATCACGGGCCAGGAAGGTTATGGCTACACCTTC. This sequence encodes CAITGQEGYGYTF.

As DNA, the CDR3 is TGTGCCAGCAGCTCCCAAGTAGGGGATACGCAGTATTTT. Protein product: CASSSQVGDTQYF. The chain joins TRBV11-2 to TRBJ2-3; D remains ambiguous. V was trimmed by 4 bases and J by 6 bases, leaving 11 bases between them. The CDR3 runs 13 residues. CDR1 and CDR2 from the germline V gene are SGHAT and FQNNGV.

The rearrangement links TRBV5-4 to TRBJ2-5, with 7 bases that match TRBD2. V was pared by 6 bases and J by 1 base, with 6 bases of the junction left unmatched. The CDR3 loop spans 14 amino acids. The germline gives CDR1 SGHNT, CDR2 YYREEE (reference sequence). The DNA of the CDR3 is TGTGCCAGCAAGAAAGCGGGGAGCCAAGAGACCCAGTACTTC. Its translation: CASKKAGSQETQYF.

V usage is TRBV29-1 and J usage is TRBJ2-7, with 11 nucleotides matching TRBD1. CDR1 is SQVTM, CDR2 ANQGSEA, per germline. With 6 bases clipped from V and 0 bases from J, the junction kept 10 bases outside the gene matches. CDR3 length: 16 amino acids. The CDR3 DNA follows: TGCAGCGTCCTAGTCTTGGACAGGGGGCACTCCTACGAGCAGTACTTC. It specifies CSVLVLDRGHSYEQYF.

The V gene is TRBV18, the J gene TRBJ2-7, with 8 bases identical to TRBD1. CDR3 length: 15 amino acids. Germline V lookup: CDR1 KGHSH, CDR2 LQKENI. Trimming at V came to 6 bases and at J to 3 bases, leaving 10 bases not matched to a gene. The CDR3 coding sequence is TGTGCCAGCTCCCCCCAGGGGGCTTCCGTCTACGAGCAGTACTTC. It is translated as CASSPQGASVYEQYF. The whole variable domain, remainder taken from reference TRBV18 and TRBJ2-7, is NAGVMQNPRHLVRRRGQEARLRCSPMKGHSHVYWYRQLPEEGLKFMVYLQKENIIDESGMPKERFSAEFPKEGPSILRIQQVVRGDSAAYFCASSPQGASVYEQYFGPGTRLTVT.

This chain's CDR3 is CASSPSRGANYGYTF. In DNA form, the CDR3 reads TGCGCCAGCAGCCCCTCTCGGGGGGCTAACTATGGCTACACCTTC. The rearrangement joins TRBV5-1 to TRBJ1-2; perhaps TRBD1 as D (5 bases). Trimming cost V 4 bases and J 0 bases, with 13 bases left between them. CDR1 and CDR2 from the germline V gene are SGHRS and YFSETQ. The CDR3 is made up of 15 amino acids.

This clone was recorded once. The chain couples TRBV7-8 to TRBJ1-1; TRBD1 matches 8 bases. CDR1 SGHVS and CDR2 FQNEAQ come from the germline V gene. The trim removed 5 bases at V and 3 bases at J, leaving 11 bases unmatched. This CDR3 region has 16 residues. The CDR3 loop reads CASSPKAGGRDTEAFF. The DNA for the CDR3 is TGTGCCAGCAGCCCCAAAGCAGGGGGCCGGGACACTGAAGCTTTCTTT. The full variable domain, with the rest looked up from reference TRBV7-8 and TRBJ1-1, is GAGVSQSPRYKVAKRGQDVALRCDPISGHVSLFWYQQALGQGPEFLTYFQNEAQLDKSGLPSDRFFAERPEGSVSTLKIQRTQQEDSAVYLCASSPKAGGRDTEAFFGQGTRLTVV.

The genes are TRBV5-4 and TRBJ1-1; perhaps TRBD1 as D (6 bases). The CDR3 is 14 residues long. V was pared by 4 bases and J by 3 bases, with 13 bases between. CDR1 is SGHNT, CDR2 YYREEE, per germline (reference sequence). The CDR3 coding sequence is TGTGCCAGCAGCCTGCAAGGGGGTTACACTGAAGCTTTCTTT. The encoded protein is CASSLQGGYTEAFF.

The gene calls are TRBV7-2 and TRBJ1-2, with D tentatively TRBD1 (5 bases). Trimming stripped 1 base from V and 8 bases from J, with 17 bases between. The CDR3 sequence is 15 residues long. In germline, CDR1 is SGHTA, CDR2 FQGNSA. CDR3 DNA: TGTGCCAGCAGCTTAGTGGGGACCCCGCACGGCGGCTACACCTTC. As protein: CASSLVGTPHGGYTF.

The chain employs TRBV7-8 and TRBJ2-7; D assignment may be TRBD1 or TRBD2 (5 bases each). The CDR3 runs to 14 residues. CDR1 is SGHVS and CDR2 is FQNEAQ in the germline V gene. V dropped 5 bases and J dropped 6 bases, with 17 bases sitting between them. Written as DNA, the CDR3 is TGTGCCAGCAGCCCCCTGGTGGGGACGCGCGAGCAGTACTTC. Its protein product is CASSPLVGTREQYF.

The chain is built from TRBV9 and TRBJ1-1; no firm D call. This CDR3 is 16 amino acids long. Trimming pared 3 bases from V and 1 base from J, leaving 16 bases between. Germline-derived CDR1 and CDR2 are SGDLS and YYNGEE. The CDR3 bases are TGTGCCAGCAGCGCTGGCCCTCTCTCGTGGAACACTGAAGCTTTCTTT. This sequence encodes CASSAGPLSWNTEAFF.

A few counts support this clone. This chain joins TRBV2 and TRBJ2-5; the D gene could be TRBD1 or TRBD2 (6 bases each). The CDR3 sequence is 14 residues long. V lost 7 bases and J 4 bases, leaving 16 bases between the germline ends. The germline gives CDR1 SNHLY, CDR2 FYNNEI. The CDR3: CASTETQGGETQYF. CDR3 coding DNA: TGTGCCAGCACCGAAACACAGGGAGGAGAGACCCAGTACTTC. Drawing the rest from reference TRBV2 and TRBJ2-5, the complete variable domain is EPEVTQTPSHQVTQMGQEVILRCVPISNHLYFYWYRQILGQKVEFLVSFYNNEISEKSEIFDDQFSVERPDGSNFTLKIRSTKLEDSAMYFCASTETQGGETQYFGPGTRLLVL.